This TCR beta chain was recorded in a study of early T cells in non-severe SARS-CoV-2 infection. Turning to the study itself: Bulk RNA isolated from unsorted whole blood underwent sequencing; chains were not paired.

This CDR3 has 16 amino acids. Germline V gene sequence: CDR1 KGHSH, CDR2 LQKENI. After removal of 3 bases from V and 10 bases from J, the junction contained 10 bases not matched to a gene. The protocol attached unique molecular identifiers to individual cDNA molecules. TCRdb passed the 5' RACE reads through MiXCR, listing each CDR3 protein once. The sample holds more than 25,000 distinct CDR3 sequences; 4.6% are singletons and the top ten take approximately 5.4%. In the case of this clonotype: Antigen specificity is unknown.

Study results and limitations: CD4 and private specificities were missed by VDJdb matching, which favored anti-spike CD8 responses.

The chain carries TRBV18 and TRBJ1-6, with 9 positions matching TRBD1. The sequence came from an adult who was a healthcare worker with PCR-confirmed SARS-CoV-2 infection or an uninfected control (not recorded which). Material: whole blood, obtained at baseline. Written as DNA, the CDR3 is TGTGCCAGCTCACCCCAACAGGGGGCGAGATCCTCACCCCTCCACTTT. Encoded protein: CASSPQQGARSSPLHF.